This entry lists 17 T cell receptor beta chains sequenced from one sample in a study of Graves' ophthalmopathy and Graves' hyperthyroidism. TCR beta CDR3 regions were amplified from RNA transcripts. First-round RT-PCR with HTBI primers preceded a second-round multiplex PCR. TCRdb processed the multiplex PCR reads anew with MiXCR; each CDR3 protein has one entry. The table lists 150,000 to 200,000 distinct CDR3 sequences, just under 40% of them singletons. Sequencing used peripheral blood. These receptors all come from a man between 25 and 39 years old with Graves' ophthalmopathy.

J is TRBJ1-5 and V is TRBV28, with 7 bases identical to TRBD1. The CDR3 is 14 amino acids. J gave up 4 bases and V 4 bases, and 4 bases lay outside the gene matches. Germline-derived CDR1 and CDR2 are MDHEN and SYDVKM. The CDR3 nucleotides read TGTGCCAGCAGTTCAGGGGGGTTGAATCAGCCCCAGCATTTT. Translating it yields CASSSGGLNQPQHF.

This clonotype was counted many times. This chain uses TRBV6-1 with TRBJ2-7; 7 positions match TRBD1. CDR1 and CDR2 (germline): MNHNS, SASEGT. CDR3 length equals 13 residues. V gave up 7 bases and J gave up 4 bases; unmatched junction bases: 7. The CDR3 bases are TGTGCCAGCAATGAGGGGGCGCGGTACGAGCAGTACTTC. It specifies CASNEGARYEQYF.

The rearrangement uses TRBV28 and TRBJ1-1; D is unclear. Trimming stripped 5 bases from V and 1 base from J, with 17 bases between. Germline V gives CDR1 MDHEN, CDR2 SYDVKM. The CDR3 has 16 residues. Here the CDR3 reads CASSTTGLQGNTEAFF. In nucleotides, the CDR3 is TGTGCCAGCAGTACAACCGGTTTGCAAGGGAACACTGAAGCTTTCTTT.

In this sample, this clonotype turned up many times. The chain recombines TRBV15 with TRBJ2-5; tentative D call: TRBD1 (6 bases). V lost 5 bases and J 2 bases, leaving 15 bases between the germline ends. This CDR3 comprises 15 residues. The germline gives CDR1 LNHNV, CDR2 YYDKDF (reference sequence). CDR3 loop: CATSYSGQGQETQYF. DNA for the CDR3: TGTGCCACCAGCTATTCCGGGCAGGGGCAAGAGACCCAGTACTTC.

At least ten counts were recorded for this clonotype. V gene TRBV12-3 or TRBV12-4 combines with J gene TRBJ1-2, with D uncertain. The CDR3 is 13 amino acids. With 5 bases removed from V and 0 bases from J, the gap between germline ends came to 7 bases. As DNA, the CDR3 is TGTGCCAGCAGTCCCCCATCTAACTATGGCTACACCTTC. It is translated as CASSPPSNYGYTF.

With regard to this clonotype: The germline gene is not matched at one end of the junction; a read error may be the cause. The genes are TRBV12-3 or TRBV12-4 and TRBJ2-7; TRBD1 might be the D (6 bases). This CDR3 has 13 residues. The CDR3 sequence: CGSSLATGYEQYF. In DNA form, the CDR3 reads TGTGGCAGCAGTTTAGCGACAGGCTACGAGCAGTACTTC.

This clonotype appeared many times. V and J are TRBV7-2 and TRBJ2-7, with D possibly being TRBD2 (5 bases). Germline V CDR1 and CDR2: SGHTA, FQGNSA. Trimming took off 5 bases at V and 6 bases at J, with 17 bases between the two ends. The CDR3 extends over 14 amino acids. In DNA, the CDR3 is TGTGCCAGCAGCCCGACTATAGTTCGCGTCGAGCAGTACTTC. Protein: CASSPTIVRVEQYF. Complete variable domain (other parts from reference TRBV7-2 and TRBJ2-7): GAGVSQSPSNKVTEKGKDVELRCDPISGHTALYWYRQSLGQGLEFLIYFQGNSAPDKSGLPSDRFSAERTGGSVSTLTIQRTQQEDSAVYLCASSPTIVRVEQYFGPGTRLTVT.

This clonotype was seen repeatedly, ten times or more. The chain links TRBV12-3 or TRBV12-4 to TRBJ1-5; tentatively, D is TRBD1 (6 bases). Trimming cost V 3 bases and J 7 bases, with 13 bases left between them. The CDR3 extends over 14 amino acids. The CDR3 sequence is CASSFGGLGQPQHF. The CDR3 DNA sequence: TGTGCCAGCAGTTTTGGGGGGCTGGGACAGCCCCAGCATTTT.

V usage is TRBV20-1 and J usage is TRBJ1-2; D remains unclear. This CDR3 has 8 amino acids. Per germline, CDR1 DFQATT and CDR2 SNEGSKA (reference sequence). V was clipped by 3 bases and J by 8 bases, with 1 base between them. The CDR3 loop is CSARGYTF. The CDR3 DNA reads TGCAGTGCTAGGGGCTACACCTTC.

The chain links TRBV25-1 to TRBJ2-5, with D perhaps TRBD2 (5 bases). CDR1 and CDR2 (germline): MGHDK, SYGVNS. This CDR3 comprises 18 residues. The V and J ends lost 2 bases and 5 bases respectively, with 24 bases between them. This chain's CDR3 is CASSEMEVVWSRSETQYF. The CDR3 DNA is TGTGCCAGCAGTGAAATGGAGGTTGTCTGGAGCAGGTCGGAGACCCAGTACTTC.

Many counts were recorded for this clonotype. This chain connects TRBV4-1 to TRBJ2-2; 14 bases are shared with TRBD2. Trimming removed 4 bases from V and 5 bases from J; junction bases left unmatched: 15. Germline values: CDR1 MGHRA, CDR2 YSYEKL. The CDR3 is made up of 20 amino acids. Written as DNA, the CDR3 is TGCGCCAGCAGCCTTCGGGACAGGGGACTAGCGGGAGTAGTTACCGGGGAGCTGTTTTTT. Protein: CASSLRDRGLAGVVTGELFF.

This clonotype has a count of ten or more. The chain recombines TRBV7-2 with TRBJ2-7; TRBD1 is a possible D gene (5 bases). V lost 8 bases and J lost 5, with 10 bases in between. CDR3 length: 11 amino acids. Germline loops: CDR1 SGHTA, CDR2 FQGNSA. This CDR3 is CASSKTDEQYF. The CDR3 DNA follows: TGTGCCAGCTCTAAGACAGACGAGCAGTACTTC.

This clonotype was found many times. The chain links TRBV20-1 to TRBJ1-5; D gene uncertain. Germline V gene lookup returns CDR1 DFQATT and CDR2 SNEGSKA (reference sequence). CDR3 size: 13 residues. Trimming pared 0 bases from V and 6 bases from J, leaving 9 bases between. The CDR3 loop reads CSARDLQSQPQHF. CDR3 coding DNA: TGCAGTGCTAGAGATTTGCAAAGTCAGCCCCAGCATTTT.

This clonotype appeared many times. The chain combines TRBV29-1 with TRBJ1-1; a weak D match, TRBD1 (5 bases). Between the trimmed V and J ends, which lost 3 bases and 5 bases, there was a span of 10 bases. Per the germline V gene, CDR1 is SQVTM and CDR2 is ANQGSEA. The CDR3 extends over 12 amino acids. The CDR3 DNA is TGCAGCGTTGACAGGGAGTTGACTGAAGCTTTCTTT. Translated, it gives CSVDRELTEAFF. Supplemented by reference TRBV29-1 and TRBJ1-1, the full variable domain reads SAVISQKPSRDICQRGTSLTIQCQVDSQVTMMFWYRQQPGQSLTLIATANQGSEATYESGFVIDKFPISRPNLTFSTLTVSNMSPEDSSIYLCSVDRELTEAFFGQGTRLTVV.

The chain uses TRBV12-3 or TRBV12-4 and TRBJ1-1; tentatively, D is TRBD1 (5 bases). Trimming removed 3 bases from V and 5 bases from J, with 13 bases in between. The CDR3 contains 14 residues. For the CDR3, the DNA is TGTGCCAGCAGTTTTCAGGGAGGTGAGACTGAAGCTTTCTTT. Amino acid sequence: CASSFQGGETEAFF.

The gene calls are TRBV6-2 or TRBV6-3 and TRBJ1-5, with D possibly matching TRBD1 (5 bases). Trimming removed 8 bases at V and 7 bases at J, with 15 bases between. This CDR3 contains 13 residues. Germline-derived CDR1 and CDR2 are MNHEY and SVGEGT. CDR3 sequence reads: CASGPYWGQPQHF. CDR3 DNA sequence: TGTGCCAGCGGGCCTTATTGGGGCCAGCCCCAGCATTTT.

This clonotype was counted a single time. This chain connects TRBV7-2 to TRBJ1-6, with 10 bases fitting TRBD1. Germline trimming cut 0 bases from V and 9 bases from J; bases unmatched to any gene: 2. This CDR3 has 15 amino acids. CDR1 and CDR2 (germline): SGHTA, FQGNSA. This chain's CDR3 is CASSLAGQGSSPLHF. The CDR3 coding sequence is TGTGCCAGCAGCTTAGCGGGACAGGGGAGTTCACCCCTCCACTTT.